The sequence of this T cell receptor (beta chain) was determined in a study of T cell responses to AZD1222 COVID-19 vaccine. General study points: The study identified only six AZD1222 recipients as seropositive at baseline. Spike-wide coverage was observed for vaccine-associated CD4 TCRs, with dominant responses at 160-218 and 743-854.

V was clipped by 10 bases and J by 3 bases, with 9 bases between them. CDR1 SNHLY and CDR2 FYNNEI come from the germline V gene. This CDR3 is 11 amino acids long. To note about this clone: Its specificity is unknown.

Here immunoSEQ multiplex PCR was the method, and the copy in TCRdb shows in-frame clones only, minus some. The repertoire holds 200,000 or so clones, with roughly 92% as singletons. The gene calls are TRBV2 and TRBJ1-2, with D possibly matching TRBD1 (5 bases). The receptor was derived from an adult who received the AZD1222 COVID-19 vaccine. The sequencing used peripheral blood, collected 28 days after the second AZD1222 dose. In nucleotides, the CDR3 is TGTGCCAATACAGGATACTATGGCTACACCTTC. It encodes CANTGYYGYTF.